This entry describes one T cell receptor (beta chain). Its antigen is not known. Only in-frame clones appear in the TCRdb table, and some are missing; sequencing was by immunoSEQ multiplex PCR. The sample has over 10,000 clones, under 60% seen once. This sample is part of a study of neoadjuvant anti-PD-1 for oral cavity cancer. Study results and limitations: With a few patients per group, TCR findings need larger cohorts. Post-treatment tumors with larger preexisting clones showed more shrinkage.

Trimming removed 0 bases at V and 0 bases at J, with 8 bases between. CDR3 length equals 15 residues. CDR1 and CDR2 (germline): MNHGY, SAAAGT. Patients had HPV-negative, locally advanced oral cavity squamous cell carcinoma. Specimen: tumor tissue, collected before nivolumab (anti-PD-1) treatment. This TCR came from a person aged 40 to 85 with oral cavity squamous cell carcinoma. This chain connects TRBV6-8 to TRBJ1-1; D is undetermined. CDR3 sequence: CASSYSGGLNTEAFF. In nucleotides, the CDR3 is TGTGCCAGCAGTTACTCGGGCGGCCTGAACACTGAAGCTTTCTTT.